The T cell receptor (beta chain) under discussion was sequenced for a study of T-cell memory formation after mild COVID-19. Overall study context: The TCR clusters were mostly specific to one donor.

The CDR3 covers 11 residues. The V gene lost 2 bases and the J gene lost 4 bases, with 4 bases spanning the gap. CDR1 and CDR2 (germline): DFQATT, SNEGSKA (reference sequence). This clonotype was observed a handful of times. TCRdb re-called the 5' RACE reads with MiXCR, one entry per CDR3 protein. Here the sample spans 180,000 or so distinct CDR3 sequences, approximately 16% being singletons. The chain combines TRBV20-1 with TRBJ2-3, with D hard to call. This clonotype was obtained from an adult woman who had mild COVID-19 (a few samples of this study predate the infection). Cell type and time point are not known. The material sequenced was PBMCs or a T cell subset sorted from them (not recorded which). DNA of the CDR3: TGCAGTGCTAGACTCCCAGATACGCAGTATTTT. The encoded protein is CSARLPDTQYF.